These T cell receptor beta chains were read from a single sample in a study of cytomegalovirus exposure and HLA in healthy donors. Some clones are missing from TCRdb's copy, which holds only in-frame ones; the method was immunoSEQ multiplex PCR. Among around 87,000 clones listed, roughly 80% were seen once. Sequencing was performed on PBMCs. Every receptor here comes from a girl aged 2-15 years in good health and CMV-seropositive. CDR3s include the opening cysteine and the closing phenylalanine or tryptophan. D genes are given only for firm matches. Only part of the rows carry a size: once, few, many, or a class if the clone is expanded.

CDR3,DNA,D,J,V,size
CASNRHLTDTQYF,TGTGCCAGCAACAGACACCTTACAGATACGCAGTATTTT,-,TRBJ2-3,TRBV28,-
CASTAGVYGYTF,TGTGCCAGCACTGCAGGCGTGTATGGCTACACCTTC,-,TRBJ1-2,TRBV28,-
CASRRRRISLATNEKLFF,TGCGCCAGCAGAAGGAGGCGAATTAGCCTTGCAACTAATGAAAAACTGTTTTTT,-,TRBJ1-4,TRBV5-1,-
CASGYELAKNIQYF,TGTGCTAGTGGTTACGAGCTAGCCAAAAACATTCAGTACTTC,-,TRBJ2-4,TRBV12-5,-
CASSLETSGRREQFF,TGTGCCAGCAGCTTAGAGACTAGCGGGAGGCGTGAGCAGTTCTTC,TRBD2,TRBJ2-1,TRBV7-2,-
CASSGGRQADEQFF,TGTGCCAGCAGCGGAGGAAGACAGGCGGATGAGCAGTTCTTC,-,TRBJ2-1,TRBV9,-
CASTWTSGTYTGELFF,TGTGCCAGCACCTGGACTAGCGGGACCTACACCGGGGAGCTGTTTTTT,TRBD2,TRBJ2-2,TRBV2,once
CASSQEGPMGPYEQYF,TGCGCCAGCAGCCAAGAGGGCCCCATGGGGCCCTACGAGCAGTACTTC,-,TRBJ2-7,TRBV4-3,once
CASSTTGYTEAFF,TGTGCCAGCAGTACTACAGGCTACACTGAAGCTTTCTTT,-,TRBJ1-1,TRBV28,-
CASSNRRGGNEQFF,TGTGCCAGCAGCAACAGAAGGGGGGGCAATGAGCAGTTCTTC,-,TRBJ2-1,TRBV7-8,-
CASSPPGNWPQHF,TGTGCCAGCTCACCGCCAGGGAATTGGCCCCAGCATTTT,-,TRBJ1-5,TRBV18,-
CASSSGQNYGYTF,TGTGCCAGCAGCTCGGGACAGAACTATGGCTACACCTTC,TRBD1,TRBJ1-2,TRBV5-4,-
CASAWGEETQYF,TGTGCCAGCGCCTGGGGGGAGGAGACCCAGTACTTC,-,TRBJ2-5,TRBV7-9,-
CASSFRPDSAAEAFF,TGTGCCAGCAGTTTCAGGCCCGACAGTGCCGCTGAAGCTTTCTTT,-,TRBJ1-1,TRBV27,few
CASLDGRSYNEQFF,TGTGCCAGCCTGGACGGGAGATCCTACAATGAGCAGTTCTTC,-,TRBJ2-1,TRBV6-6,-
CASSLAGNTEAFF,TGTGCCAGCAGCTTAGCGGGCAACACTGAAGCTTTCTTT,-,TRBJ1-1,TRBV7-9,-
CASSADRGSSEAFF,TGTGCCAGCAGCGCGGACAGGGGGAGTTCTGAAGCTTTCTTT,TRBD1,TRBJ1-1,TRBV7-2,-
CSVEGLRTSDSYEQYF,TGCAGCGTTGAAGGACTGAGGACTAGCGACTCCTACGAGCAGTACTTC,TRBD2,TRBJ2-7,TRBV29-1,-
CASSPLTGLANYGYTF,TGTGCCAGCAGCCCGCTGACGGGATTAGCTAACTATGGCTACACCTTC,-,TRBJ1-2,TRBV7-2,-
CAWSGGTSGRDTDTQYF,TGTGCCTGGAGTGGGGGGACTAGCGGACGTGACACAGATACGCAGTATTTT,TRBD2,TRBJ2-3,TRBV30,-
CASSLAGGLTYEQYF,TGCGCCAGCAGCTTAGCGGGAGGGTTAACCTACGAGCAGTACTTC,TRBD2,TRBJ2-7,TRBV5-1,-
CASSFRGEQYF,TGTGCCAGCAGTTTCAGGGGCGAGCAGTACTTC,-,TRBJ2-7,TRBV27,-
CAWSVGRGRLTDTQYF,TGTGCCTGGAGTGTAGGCAGGGGGAGGCTCACAGATACGCAGTATTTT,-,TRBJ2-3,TRBV30,-
CASSFPEAGETQYF,TGTGCCAGCAGTTTCCCTGAAGCGGGGGAGACCCAGTACTTC,TRBD2,TRBJ2-5,TRBV28,-
CASSLWDRQETQYF,TGTGCCAGCAGTCTTTGGGACAGACAAGAGACCCAGTACTTC,TRBD1,TRBJ2-5,TRBV27,-
CASSATGATNEKLFF,TGTGCCAGCTCAGCTACAGGTGCAACTAATGAAAAACTGTTTTTT,-,TRBJ1-4,TRBV18,-
CASSPRTVYYGYTF,TGTGCCAGCAGCCCGCGGACAGTCTACTATGGCTACACCTTC,-,TRBJ1-2,TRBV7-9,-
CASSYGQGATEAFF,TGCGCCAGCAGCTACGGACAGGGGGCCACTGAAGCTTTCTTT,TRBD1,TRBJ1-1,TRBV5-1,-
CASSSNWDRAGELFF,TGTGCCAGCAGCTCAAACTGGGACAGGGCCGGGGAGCTGTTTTTT,TRBD1,TRBJ2-2,TRBV7-9,-
CASSYSSVETQYF,TGTGCCAGCAGTTACTCTAGCGTGGAGACCCAGTACTTC,-,TRBJ2-5,TRBV6-5,-
CASSPSVLSYEQYF,TGTGCCAGCAGCCCTAGCGTTCTCTCCTACGAGCAGTACTTC,-,TRBJ2-7,TRBV7-2,-
CAWSGPGVQYF,TGTGCCTGGAGTGGCCCGGGAGTTCAGTACTTC,-,TRBJ2-5,TRBV30,-
CASSVDRDTEAFF,TGTGCCAGTAGTGTTGACCGGGACACTGAAGCTTTCTTT,-,TRBJ1-1,TRBV19,-
CSVGTGSYEQYF,TGCAGCGTGGGGACTGGTAGCTACGAGCAGTACTTC,-,TRBJ2-7,TRBV29-1,-
CASSGQGYEQYF,TGCGCCAGCAGTGGACAGGGCTACGAGCAGTACTTC,TRBD1,TRBJ2-7,TRBV10-1,few
CASSVLAGGADTQYF,TGTGCCAGCAGCGTTTTAGCGGGGGGTGCAGATACGCAGTATTTT,TRBD2,TRBJ2-3,TRBV7-9,-
CASSEFGQGAPEQYF,TGTGCCAGCAGTGAATTTGGACAGGGGGCGCCCGAGCAGTACTTC,TRBD1,TRBJ2-7,TRBV25-1,-
CASSPETSGGTDTQYF,TGTGCCAGCTCACCAGAGACTAGCGGGGGCACAGATACGCAGTATTTT,TRBD2,TRBJ2-3,TRBV18,-
CASSSGRDYEQYF,TGTGCCAGCAGTTCGGGCAGGGACTACGAGCAGTACTTC,-,TRBJ2-7,TRBV6-9,-
CASRPLGLAGDTQYF,TGTGCCAGCAGACCCCTAGGACTAGCGGGAGATACGCAGTATTTT,TRBD2,TRBJ2-3,TRBV6-5,-
CAWSSGTGALGEQYF,TGTGCCTGGAGTTCGGGGACAGGGGCGTTGGGCGAGCAGTACTTC,TRBD1,TRBJ2-7,TRBV30,few
CASTGWRGSNEKLFF,TGTGCCAGCACCGGGTGGAGAGGGTCTAATGAAAAACTGTTTTTT,-,TRBJ1-4,TRBV6-6,-
CASSFLLGLAGNTDTQYF,TGTGCCAGCAGCTTTTTACTGGGACTAGCGGGGAACACAGATACGCAGTATTTT,TRBD2,TRBJ2-3,TRBV7-2,-
CATSRLTMTGMVDEQFF,TGTGCCACCAGCAGACTAACAATGACAGGGATGGTGGATGAGCAGTTCTTC,TRBD1,TRBJ2-1,TRBV15,once
CASSLTGLAGYNEQFF,TGTGCCAGCAGTCTAACCGGACTAGCGGGATACAATGAGCAGTTCTTC,TRBD2,TRBJ2-1,TRBV28,-
CASSLFPVSYGYTF,TGTGCCAGCAGTTTATTCCCCGTTAGCTATGGCTACACCTTC,-,TRBJ1-2,TRBV28,-